This TCR beta chain was observed in a study of identifying expanded T cells in peripheral blood. Here immunoSEQ multiplex PCR was the method, and the copy in TCRdb shows in-frame clones only, minus some. The sample records more than 45,000 clones, approximately 90% being singletons. V lost 3 bases to trimming and J lost 0 bases, with 9 bases between them. Germline V gene data show CDR1 as SGHNT and CDR2 as YYREEE (reference sequence). CDR3 length: 14 residues. The sample taken for sequencing was blood. The sequence was obtained from a person between 18 and 70 years old in good health. This chain joins TRBV5-4 and TRBJ1-1; D is uncertain. CDR3 DNA: TGTGCCAGCAGCTCCCGGACGGTGAACACTGAAGCTTTCTTT. Its protein product is CASSSRTVNTEAFF. Variable domain in full (rest from reference TRBV5-4 and TRBJ1-1): ETGVTQSPTHLIKTRGQQVTLRCSSQSGHNTVSWYQQALGQGPQFIFQYYREEENGRGNFPPRFSGLQFPNYSSELNVNALELDDSALYLCASSSRTVNTEAFFGQGTRLTVV.